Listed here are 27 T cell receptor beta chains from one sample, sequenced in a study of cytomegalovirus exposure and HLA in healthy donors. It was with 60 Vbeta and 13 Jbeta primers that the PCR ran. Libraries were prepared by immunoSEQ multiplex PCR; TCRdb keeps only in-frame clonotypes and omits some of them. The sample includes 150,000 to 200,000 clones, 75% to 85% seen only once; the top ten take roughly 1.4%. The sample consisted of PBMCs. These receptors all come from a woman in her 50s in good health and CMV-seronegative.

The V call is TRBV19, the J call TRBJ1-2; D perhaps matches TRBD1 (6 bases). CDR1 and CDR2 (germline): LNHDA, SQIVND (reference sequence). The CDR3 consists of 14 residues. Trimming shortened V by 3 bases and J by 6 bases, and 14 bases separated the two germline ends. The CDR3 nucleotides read TGTGCCAGTAGTATTACAGGGACGAGTAATGGCTACACCTTC. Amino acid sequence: CASSITGTSNGYTF.

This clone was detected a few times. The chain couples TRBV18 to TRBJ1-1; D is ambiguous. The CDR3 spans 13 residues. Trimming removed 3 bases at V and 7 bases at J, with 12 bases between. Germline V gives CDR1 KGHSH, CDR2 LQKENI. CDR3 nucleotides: TGTGCCAGCTCACCGCGGTCCTTAAATGAAGCTTTCTTT. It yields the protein CASSPRSLNEAFF.

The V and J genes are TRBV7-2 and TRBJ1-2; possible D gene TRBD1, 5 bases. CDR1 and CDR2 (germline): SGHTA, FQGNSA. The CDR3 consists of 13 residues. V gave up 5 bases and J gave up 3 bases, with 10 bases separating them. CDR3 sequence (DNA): TGTGCCAGCAGCCCCACAGGCTACTATGGCTACACCTTC. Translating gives CASSPTGYYGYTF. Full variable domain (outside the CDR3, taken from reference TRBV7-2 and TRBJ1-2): GAGVSQSPSNKVTEKGKDVELRCDPISGHTALYWYRQSLGQGLEFLIYFQGNSAPDKSGLPSDRFSAERTGGSVSTLTIQRTQQEDSAVYLCASSPTGYYGYTFGSGTRLTVV.

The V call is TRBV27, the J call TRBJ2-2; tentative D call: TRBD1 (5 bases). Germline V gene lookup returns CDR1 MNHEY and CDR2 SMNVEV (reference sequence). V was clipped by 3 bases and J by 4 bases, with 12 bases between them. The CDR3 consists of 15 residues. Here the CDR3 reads CASSLRRVGTGELFF. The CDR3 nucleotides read TGTGCCAGCAGTTTGCGCAGGGTAGGCACCGGGGAGCTGTTTTTT.

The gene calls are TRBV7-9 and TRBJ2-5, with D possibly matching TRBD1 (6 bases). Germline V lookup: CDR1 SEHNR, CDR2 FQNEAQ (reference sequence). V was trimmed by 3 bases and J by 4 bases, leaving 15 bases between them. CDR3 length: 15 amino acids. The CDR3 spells CASSLGAGTTETQYF. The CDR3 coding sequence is TGTGCCAGCAGCTTGGGGGCCGGGACAACAGAGACCCAGTACTTC.

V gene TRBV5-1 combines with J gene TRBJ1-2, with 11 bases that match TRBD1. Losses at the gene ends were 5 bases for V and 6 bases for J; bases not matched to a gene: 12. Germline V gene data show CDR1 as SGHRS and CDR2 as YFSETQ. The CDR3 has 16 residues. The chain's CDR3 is CASSSTLAGQGDGYTF. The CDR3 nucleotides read TGCGCCAGCAGTTCTACTCTGGCGGGACAGGGGGATGGCTACACCTTC. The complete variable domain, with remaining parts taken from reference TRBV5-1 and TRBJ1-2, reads KAGVTQTPRYLIKTRGQQVTLSCSPISGHRSVSWYQQTPGQGLQFLFEYFSETQRNKGNFPGRFSGRQFSNSRSEMNVSTLELGDSALYLCASSSTLAGQGDGYTFGSGTRLTVV.

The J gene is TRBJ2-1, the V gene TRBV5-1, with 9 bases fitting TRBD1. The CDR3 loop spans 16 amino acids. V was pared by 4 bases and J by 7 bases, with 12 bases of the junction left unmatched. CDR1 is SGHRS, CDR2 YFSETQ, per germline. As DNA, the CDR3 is TGCGCCAGCAGCCTAATGGACAGGGGCGGTCAGAATGAGCAGTTCTTC. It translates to CASSLMDRGGQNEQFF.

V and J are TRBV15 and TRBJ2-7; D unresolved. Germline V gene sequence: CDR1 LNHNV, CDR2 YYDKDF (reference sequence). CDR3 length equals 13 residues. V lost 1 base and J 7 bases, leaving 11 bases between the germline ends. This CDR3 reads CATSRGAWNEQYF. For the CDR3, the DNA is TGTGCCACCAGCAGAGGGGCCTGGAATGAGCAGTACTTC.

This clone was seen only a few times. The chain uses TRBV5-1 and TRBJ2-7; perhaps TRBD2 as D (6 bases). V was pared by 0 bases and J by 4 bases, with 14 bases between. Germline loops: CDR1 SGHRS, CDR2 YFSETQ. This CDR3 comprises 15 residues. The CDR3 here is CASSLGGSGEYEQYF. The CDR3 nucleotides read TGCGCCAGCAGCTTGGGGGGTAGCGGAGAGTACGAGCAGTACTTC.

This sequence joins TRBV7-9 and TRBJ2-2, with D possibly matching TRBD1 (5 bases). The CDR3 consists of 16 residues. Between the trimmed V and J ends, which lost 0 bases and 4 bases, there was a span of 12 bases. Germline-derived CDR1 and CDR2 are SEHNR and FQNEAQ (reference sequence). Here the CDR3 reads CASSLARAASTGELFF. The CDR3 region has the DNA TGTGCCAGCAGCTTAGCCAGGGCGGCCAGCACCGGGGAGCTGTTTTTT.

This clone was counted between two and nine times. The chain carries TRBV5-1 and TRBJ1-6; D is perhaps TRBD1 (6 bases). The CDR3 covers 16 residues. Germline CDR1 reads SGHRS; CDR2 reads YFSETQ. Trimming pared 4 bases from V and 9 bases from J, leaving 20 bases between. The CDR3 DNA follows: TGCGCCAGCAGCCCCGGGACAATGTACGTAGGTTCACCCCTCCACTTT. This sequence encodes CASSPGTMYVGSPLHF.

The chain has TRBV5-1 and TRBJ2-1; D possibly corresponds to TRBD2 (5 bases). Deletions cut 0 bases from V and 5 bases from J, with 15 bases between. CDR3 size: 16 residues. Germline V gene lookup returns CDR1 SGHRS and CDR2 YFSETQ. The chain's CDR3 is CASSLEVTTSNNEQFF. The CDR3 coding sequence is TGCGCCAGCAGCTTGGAGGTGACTACGAGCAACAATGAGCAGTTCTTC.

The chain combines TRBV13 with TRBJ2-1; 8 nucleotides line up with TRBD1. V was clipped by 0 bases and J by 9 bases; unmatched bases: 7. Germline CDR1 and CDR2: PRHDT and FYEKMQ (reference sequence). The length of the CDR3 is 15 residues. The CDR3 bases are TGTGCCAGCAGCTTAGGATGGGACAGGCGCCCTGAGCAGTTCTTC. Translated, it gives CASSLGWDRRPEQFF.

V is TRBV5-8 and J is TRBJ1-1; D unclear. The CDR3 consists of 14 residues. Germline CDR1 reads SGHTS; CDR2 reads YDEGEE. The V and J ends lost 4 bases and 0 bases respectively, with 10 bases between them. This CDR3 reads CASSGDVMNTEAFF. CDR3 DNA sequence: TGTGCCAGCAGCGGAGATGTTATGAACACTGAAGCTTTCTTT.

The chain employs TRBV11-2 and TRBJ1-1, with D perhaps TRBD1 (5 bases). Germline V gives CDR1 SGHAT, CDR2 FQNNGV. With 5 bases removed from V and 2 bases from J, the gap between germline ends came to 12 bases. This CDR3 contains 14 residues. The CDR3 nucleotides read TGTGCCAGCAGCATGCTGACAGCTAACACTGAAGCTTTCTTT. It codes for CASSMLTANTEAFF.

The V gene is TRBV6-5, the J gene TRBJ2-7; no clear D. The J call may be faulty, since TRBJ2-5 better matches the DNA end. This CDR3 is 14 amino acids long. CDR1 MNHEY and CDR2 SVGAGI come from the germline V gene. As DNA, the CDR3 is TGTGCCAGCAGTTACTGGGCCAGGAAAGAGACCCAGTACTTC. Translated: CASSYWARKETQYF.

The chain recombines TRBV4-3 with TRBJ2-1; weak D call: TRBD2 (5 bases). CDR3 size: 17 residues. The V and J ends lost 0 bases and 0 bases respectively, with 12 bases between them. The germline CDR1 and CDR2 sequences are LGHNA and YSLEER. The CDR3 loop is CASSQDFIASSYNEQFF. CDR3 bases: TGCGCCAGCAGCCAAGATTTTATAGCGAGCTCCTACAATGAGCAGTTCTTC.

CDR3 bases: TGTGCCAGTAGTACCGACAGTAGCAATCAGCCCCAGCATTTT. The encoded protein is CASSTDSSNQPQHF. This chain uses TRBV19 with TRBJ1-5; possible D gene TRBD1, 5 bases. Germline V gives CDR1 LNHDA, CDR2 SQIVND (reference sequence). V lost 4 bases and J 0 bases, leaving 7 bases between the germline ends. The CDR3 loop spans 14 amino acids.

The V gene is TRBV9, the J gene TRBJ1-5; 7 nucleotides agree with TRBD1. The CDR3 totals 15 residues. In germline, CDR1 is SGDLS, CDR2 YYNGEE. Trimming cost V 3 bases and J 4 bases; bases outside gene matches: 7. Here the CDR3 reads CASSADPRGNQPQHF. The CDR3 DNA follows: TGTGCCAGCAGCGCGGACCCCAGGGGGAATCAGCCCCAGCATTTT. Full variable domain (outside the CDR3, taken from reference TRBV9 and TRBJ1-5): DSGVTQTPKHLITATGQRVTLRCSPRSGDLSVYWYQQSLDQGLQFLIQYYNGEERAKGNILERFSAQQFPDLHSELNLSSLELGDSALYFCASSADPRGNQPQHFGDGTRLSIL.

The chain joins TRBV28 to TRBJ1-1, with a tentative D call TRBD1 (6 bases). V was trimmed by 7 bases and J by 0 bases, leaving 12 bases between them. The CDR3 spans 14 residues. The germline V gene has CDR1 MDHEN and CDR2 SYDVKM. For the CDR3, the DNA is TGTGCCAGCACCCAGGGGACGCTGAACACTGAAGCTTTCTTT. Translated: CASTQGTLNTEAFF.

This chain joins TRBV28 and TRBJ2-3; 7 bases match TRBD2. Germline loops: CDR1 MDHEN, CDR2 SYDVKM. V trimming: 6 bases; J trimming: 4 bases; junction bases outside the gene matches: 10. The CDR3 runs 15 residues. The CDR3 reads CASRRGSGQSDTQYF. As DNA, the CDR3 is TGTGCCAGCAGGAGGGGTAGCGGGCAGTCAGATACGCAGTATTTT.

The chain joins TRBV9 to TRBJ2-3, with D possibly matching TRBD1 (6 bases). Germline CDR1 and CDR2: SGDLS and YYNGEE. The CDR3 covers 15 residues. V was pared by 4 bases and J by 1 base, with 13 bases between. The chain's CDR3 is CASSFSGTRTDTQYF. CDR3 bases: TGTGCCAGCAGCTTCTCCGGGACACGCACAGATACGCAGTATTTT.

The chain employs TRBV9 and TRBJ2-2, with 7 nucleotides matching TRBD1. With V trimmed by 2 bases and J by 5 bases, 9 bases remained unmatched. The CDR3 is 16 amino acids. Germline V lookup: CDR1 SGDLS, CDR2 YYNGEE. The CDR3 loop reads CASSVSSGGSTGELFF. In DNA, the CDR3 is TGTGCCAGCAGCGTTAGTTCAGGGGGAAGTACCGGGGAGCTGTTTTTT.

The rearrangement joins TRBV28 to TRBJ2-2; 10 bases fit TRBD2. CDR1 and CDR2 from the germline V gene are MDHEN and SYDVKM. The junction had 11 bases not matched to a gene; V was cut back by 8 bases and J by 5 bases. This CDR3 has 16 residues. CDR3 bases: TGTGCCAGCGTGGGGGCTAGCGGGAGAGGTACCGGGGAGCTGTTTTTT. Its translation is CASVGASGRGTGELFF.

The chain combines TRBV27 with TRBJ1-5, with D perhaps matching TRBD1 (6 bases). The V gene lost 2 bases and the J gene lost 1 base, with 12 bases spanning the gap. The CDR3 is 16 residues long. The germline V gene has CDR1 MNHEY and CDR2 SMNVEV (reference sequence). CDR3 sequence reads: CASSLRQAGSNQPQHF. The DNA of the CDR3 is TGTGCCAGCAGTTTACGACAGGCCGGGAGCAATCAGCCCCAGCATTTT.

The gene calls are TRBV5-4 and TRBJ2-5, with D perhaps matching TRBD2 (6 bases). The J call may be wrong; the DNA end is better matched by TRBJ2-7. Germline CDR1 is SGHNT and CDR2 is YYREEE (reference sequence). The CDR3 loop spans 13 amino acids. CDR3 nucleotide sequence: TGTGCCAGCAGCCTCGGGGGTAACGACGAGCAGTACTTC. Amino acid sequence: CASSLGGNDEQYF.

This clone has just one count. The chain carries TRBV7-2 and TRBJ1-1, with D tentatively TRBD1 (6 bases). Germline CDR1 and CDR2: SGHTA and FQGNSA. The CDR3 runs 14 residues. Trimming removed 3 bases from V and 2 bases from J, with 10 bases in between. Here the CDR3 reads CASSLGTSNTEAFF. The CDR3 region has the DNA TGTGCCAGCAGCTTGGGGACATCCAACACTGAAGCTTTCTTT.